This entry describes one TCR beta chain. This clone was observed once. Which antigen it targets is not known. Within one base of it there is no much larger clone, and no base qualities were kept. The sample belongs to a study of blood T cell repertoires in COVID-19 (dated by TCRdb to about 2020). Study-level background: Collaborator samples came from the United States, Italy and Spain and covered acute and convalescent phases of COVID-19. Nearly every sample came with metadata listing a de-identified subject ID, COVID-19 status, age in years and sex. HLA class I and class II types, where available, came from metadata supplied by the sample provider rather than from assay-based typing. The prospective study material was composed of cDNA or gDNA derived from T cells, B-cell-depleted T cells, or PBMCs. Deeply sampled blood TCRbeta repertoires from subjects exposed to, actively infected with, or recovered from COVID-19 were included in the dataset. Samples came from the ongoing ImmuneRACE study (first 160 participants) plus 1,254 subjects from 6 global collaborators. The repertoires were released in a freely available public database meant as a resource for research on the immune response to SARS-CoV-2. Study-wide findings and limitations: Clinical and demographic metadata were provided uncurated, with the amount varying by source and participant.

The immunoSEQ Assay, a bias-controlled multiplex PCR, was used to amplify TCRbeta CDR3 regions from genomic DNA. As for how the authors treated the data: Within the assay, amplification of reference gene primers was used to estimate how many nucleated cells each sample contained. To quantify the absolute abundance of each unique TCRbeta CDR3 rearrangement, sequence reads were collapsed and filtered. For each sample, productive Simpson clonality was calculated as the square root of Simpson's diversity index across productive rearrangements. What TCRdb holds here is the immuneACCESS table cut down to in-frame rearrangements. Part of the clones is not present; checked against another copy, under half of the missing clones reflect an unresolved V gene, and the others are unexplained. That table gives V, J and clone size, and the DNA gave D and trimming. This sample has some 140,000 clones in its table, and more than 70% of those were observed once. The top ten constitute 5% to 7% of the sample.

Participants in the prospective study were aged about 18 to 95 years, lived in 20 to 30 United States geographic areas, and enrolled through a virtual design. In the prospective study, participants were assigned to cohorts based on the clinical history participants reported in a screening survey and a study questionnaire. Each participant in the prospective study had whole blood, serum and a nasopharyngeal or oropharyngeal swab collected by mobile phlebotomists. Participants in the prospective study had the option to provide additional blood draws and questionnaires over a 2-month period. Before DNA extraction, prospective study blood samples were shipped either frozen or at room temperature. Source material: PBMCs or T cells enriched from blood (not recorded which). The clonotype comes from a man aged 40-49 years with acute COVID-19.

The CDR3 sequence is CVRSAQGGQGDSKDEAFF. The DNA reads TGTGTCAGAAGCGCCCAGGGGGGACAGGGGGATAGTAAGGATGAAGCTTTCTTT. The rearranged chain carries TRBV7-5 and TRBJ1-1; TRBD1 was called by the table and not checked on the DNA. TRBV7-5 is a listed pseudogene. The CDR3 sequence holds 18 residues, the cysteine and phenylalanine included. The only DNA kept is the CDR3, 54 bases in frame from the first base.